These 7 T cell receptor beta chains share one sample of origin, sequenced in a study of radiotherapy plus CTLA-4 blockade in lung cancer. Generated by immunoSEQ multiplex PCR, the TCRdb table keeps only in-frame clones and is missing some. The sample lists about 95,000 clones, approximately 85% occurring once. Here the sequenced sample was peripheral blood, taken from a patient treated with radiotherapy plus ipilimumab. The source is a human donor with non-small cell lung cancer who had a partial response to radiotherapy plus ipilimumab.

The chain links TRBV27 to TRBJ2-5, with 12 bases that match TRBD1. This CDR3 is built from 17 residues. Germline V gene sequence: CDR1 MNHEY, CDR2 SMNVEV (reference sequence). V gave up 5 bases and J gave up 4 bases; unmatched junction bases: 11. The CDR3 region is CASSTSLGTGGRETQYF. In nucleotides, the CDR3 is TGTGCCAGCAGTACCTCCCTGGGGACAGGGGGCAGAGAGACCCAGTACTTC.

This rearrangement joins TRBV6-5 to TRBJ2-5, with TRBD2 identical over 11 bases. The CDR3 contains 15 residues. From germline, CDR1 is MNHEY and CDR2 SVGAGI. Trimming removed 6 bases from V and 2 bases from J; junction bases left unmatched: 5. The CDR3 DNA is TGTGCCAGCAGAAGGACTAGCGGGTCTCAAGAGACCCAGTACTTC. The encoded protein is CASRRTSGSQETQYF.

This clone was seen only a few times. The rearrangement joins TRBV28 to TRBJ1-4; tentative D call: TRBD1 (5 bases). Trimming pared 3 bases from V and 8 bases from J, leaving 13 bases between. The CDR3 totals 14 residues. CDR1 and CDR2 (germline): MDHEN, SYDVKM. The CDR3 spells CASSFGGGGEKLFF. CDR3 in DNA: TGTGCCAGCAGTTTCGGGGGAGGAGGCGAAAAACTGTTTTTT.

V is TRBV28 and J is TRBJ2-3, with 7 bases lining up with TRBD1. The V segment lost 5 bases and the J segment 2 bases; nucleotides outside the gene matches: 7. Germline V gene sequence: CDR1 MDHEN, CDR2 SYDVKM. This CDR3 is built from 15 residues. This CDR3 reads CASSPTGAATDTQYF. CDR3 sequence (DNA): TGTGCCAGCAGTCCTACAGGGGCAGCCACAGATACGCAGTATTTT.

The chain recombines TRBV28 with TRBJ1-1; D call uncertain. The CDR3 totals 15 residues. The V end lost 2 bases, the J end lost 0 bases, and 10 bases lay between the germline ends. Germline CDR1 MDHEN, CDR2 SYDVKM. In nucleotides, the CDR3 is TGTGCCAGCAGTTTACCCCTTTACATGAACACTGAAGCTTTCTTT. This codes for CASSLPLYMNTEAFF.

V gene TRBV5-6 combines with J gene TRBJ1-2; 9 nucleotides line up with TRBD1. The CDR3 spans 12 residues. J lost 14 bases, V lost 4 bases, and 9 bases had no gene match. Germline V gene data show CDR1 as SGHDT and CDR2 as YYEEEE. The CDR3 reads CASSLTDRGRTF. CDR3 coding DNA: TGTGCCAGCAGCCTAACGGACAGGGGAAGAACCTTC.

V and J are TRBV4-2 and TRBJ2-5, with 7 bases lining up with TRBD1. The V segment lost 4 bases and the J segment 4 bases; nucleotides outside the gene matches: 6. The CDR3 spans 14 residues. Germline V gene sequence: CDR1 LGHNA, CDR2 YNFKEQ. The CDR3 DNA reads as TGTGCCAGCAGCCTAAGACAGGGTGGAGAGACCCAGTACTTC. It codes for CASSLRQGGETQYF.